The clone carrying this T cell receptor (beta chain) turned up a few times. Its cognate antigen is unknown. This entry belongs to a study of cytomegalovirus exposure and HLA in healthy donors. Points from the study as a whole: Among the sequence variants, a highly shared cluster was likely an artifact of sequencing. Near-uniform donor sequencing depth was presumed by presence/absence analyses.

The germline V gene encodes CDR1 SGDLS and CDR2 YYNGEE. J lost 12 bases, V lost 0 bases, and 7 bases had no gene match. The CDR3 covers 13 residues. The study ran its PCR with 60 Vbeta and 13 Jbeta primers. The repertoire was sequenced with immunoSEQ multiplex PCR; TCRdb's copy has only in-frame clones and lacks some. The sample contains 97,000 or so clones, approximately 9% of which appear only once. The sequenced sample was PBMCs. This receptor was identified in a man aged 50 to 60 in good health and CMV-seropositive. This chain uses TRBV9 with TRBJ1-1, with TRBD1 matching over 8 bases. CDR3 amino acids: CASSVDDRGLTFF. CDR3 nucleotide sequence: TGTGCCAGCAGCGTAGATGACAGGGGATTAACTTTCTTT.